Shown below are 10 T cell receptor beta chains from a single sample sequenced in a study of breast tumors, draining lymph nodes, adjacent tissues (dated by TCRdb to about 2016). The library came from multiplex PCR. Sequencing relied on an Illumina HiSeq 2000. Using fastp at Q25 and MiXCR, TCRdb reprocessed the public reads and kept productive beta chains. Rows are combined by CDR3 protein, so each entry shows the most common genes and DNA. This sample holds 160,000 or so distinct CDR3 sequences; 25% to 40% were observed only once. The leading ten clones occupy around 4% of the sample. Lymph node samples came from the axillary draining lymph nodes of breast cancer patients. Material for sequencing was axillary lymph node tissue. These receptors were obtained from a female donor with breast cancer. Some clones in this sample may be carry-over from other donors' samples.

The V and J genes are TRBV10-3 and TRBJ2-5; 15 bases align to TRBD2. The CDR3 length is 15 residues. In germline, CDR1 is ENHRY, CDR2 SYGVKD. J lost 3 bases, V lost 10 bases, and 6 bases had no gene match. The CDR3 coding sequence is TGTGCCACCGGGACTAGCGGGGGGAAAGAAGAGACCCAGTACTTC. This sequence encodes CATGTSGGKEETQYF.

This clonotype appeared many times. The rearrangement joins TRBV3-1 to TRBJ1-3, with D hard to call. The germline CDR1 and CDR2 sequences are LGHDT and YNNKEL (reference sequence). The CDR3 sequence is 16 residues long. V lost 0 bases to trimming and J lost 0 bases, with 9 bases between them. CDR3 nucleotide sequence: TGTGCCAGCAGCCAAGATAGGGCATACTCTGGAAACACCATATATTTT. Its translation: CASSQDRAYSGNTIYF.

Of note for this clonotype: Just one base apart from a much larger clone, this may be a read error. CDR3 sequence reads: CASSQECDNQPQHF. The DNA for the CDR3 is TGTGCCAGCAGCCAAGAGTGTGACAATCAGCCCCAGCATTTT. V gene TRBV3-1 combines with J gene TRBJ1-5; no clear D gene. The V gene's germline CDR1 is LGHDT and CDR2 YNNKEL (reference sequence). The V end lost 0 bases, the J end lost 3 bases, and 6 bases lay between the germline ends. This CDR3 contains 14 residues.

This clonotype was observed many times. The rearrangement uses TRBV15 and TRBJ1-6, with D hard to call. The CDR3 runs 15 residues. Germline loops: CDR1 LNHNV, CDR2 YYDKDF (reference sequence). Trimming removed 5 bases at V and 0 bases at J, with 8 bases between. The DNA for the CDR3 is TGTGCCACCAGCCCCAGCCGCTCCTATAATTCACCCCTCCACTTT. Protein: CATSPSRSYNSPLHF.

The chain is built from TRBV7-2 and TRBJ2-7, with 10 bases aligning to TRBD2. Per the germline V gene, CDR1 is SGHTA and CDR2 is FQGNSA. The trim removed 5 bases at V and 3 bases at J, leaving 4 bases unmatched. This CDR3 contains 14 residues. CDR3 region: CASSPWTSGYEQYF. The CDR3 region has the DNA TGTGCCAGCAGCCCGTGGACTAGCGGCTACGAGCAGTACTTC.

Regarding this clonotype: No DNA is shown, since the ends of the CDR3 on it are uncertain; the CDR3 is the one TCRdb lists. This sequence joins TRBV7-9 and TRBJ1-2; the table's D call, TRBD1, was not checked against the DNA. Germline V gene sequence: CDR1 SEHNR, CDR2 FQNEAQ (reference sequence). Counting both end residues, the CDR3 totals 15 amino acids. The CDR3 sequence: CASRPADRAVYGCTF.

The V and J genes are TRBV9 and TRBJ1-1; unclear D gene. The CDR3 has 14 amino acids. Germline-derived CDR1 and CDR2 are SGDLS and YYNGEE. Trimming stripped 6 bases from V and 1 base from J, with 13 bases between. The CDR3 DNA reads as TGTGCCAGCACAAACCGTCCGGGGAACACTGAAGCTTTCTTT. This codes for CASTNRPGNTEAFF. The variable domain in full, with the rest retrieved from reference TRBV9 and TRBJ1-1, is DSGVTQTPKHLITATGQRVTLRCSPRSGDLSVYWYQQSLDQGLQFLIQYYNGEERAKGNILERFSAQQFPDLHSELNLSSLELGDSALYFCASTNRPGNTEAFFGQGTRLTVV.

This clonotype was detected ten times or more. V gene TRBV6-5 combines with J gene TRBJ1-6; 10 bases fit TRBD1. V lost 0 bases to trimming and J lost 6 bases; unmatched junction nucleotides: 5. This CDR3 is 17 amino acids long. Per the germline V gene, CDR1 is MNHEY and CDR2 is SVGAGI. The CDR3 spells CASSYSGTGVGNSPLHF. The CDR3 nucleotides read TGTGCCAGCAGTTACTCGGGGACAGGGGTGGGTAATTCACCCCTCCACTTT.

With regard to this clonotype: In this CDR3 the conserved last residue, phenylalanine or tryptophan, is missing, so a read error is likely. It is unclear where the CDR3 begins or ends on the DNA, so no DNA is shown, and the CDR3 is as TCRdb lists it. The chain combines TRBV7-3 with TRBJ2-1; the table gives TRBD1 as D, unverified against the DNA. 14 amino acids form the CDR3, both terminal residues included. CDR1 is SGHTA, CDR2 FQGTGA, per germline. The chain's CDR3 is CASSLMGPHNEQTL.

This clonotype appeared many times. The J gene is TRBJ2-7, the V gene TRBV10-3; TRBD1 is a possible D gene (5 bases). V was cut by 10 bases and J by 4 bases, with 17 bases left in between. This CDR3 contains 13 residues. The V gene's germline CDR1 is ENHRY and CDR2 SYGVKD. For the CDR3, the DNA is TGTGCCACCAGCCAGGGAACTACTTACGAGCAGTACTTC. Its translation: CATSQGTTYEQYF.